This T cell receptor (beta chain) was retrieved from a study of T cells after yellow fever vaccination. This clonotype has a handful of counts. What it binds is not known. In making TCR cDNA, 5'RACE template switching added a universal primer site and UMIs to it. TCRdb ran MiXCR on the 5' RACE reads and lists one entry per CDR3 protein. The sample yields about 630,000 distinct CDR3 sequences, over 9% seen once. General study points: It was a weaker secondary response, yet one that peaked faster, at day 5 versus 15.

The germline gives CDR1 DFQATT, CDR2 SNEGSKA (reference sequence). CDR3 length: 12 amino acids. V dropped 0 bases and J dropped 2 bases, with 5 bases sitting between them. The clonotype originates from a man aged 25 to 45 who received the YFV17D yellow fever vaccine. Sequenced material: PBMCs, taken on the day of the yellow fever booster vaccination. The V and J genes are TRBV20-1 and TRBJ2-7; D uncertain. The CDR3 region has the DNA TGCAGTGCTAGAGACGATACCTACGAGCAGTACTTC. Encoded protein: CSARDDTYEQYF.